This T cell receptor (beta chain) was captured in a study of T cells in Graves' hyperthyroidism and ophthalmopathy. Stable disease denoted Graves' hyperthyroidism without ophthalmopathy progression within 18 months. Exclusion followed for patients with uncontrolled infection, other autoimmune disease, pregnancy or lactation. RNA transcripts gave rise to amplified TCR beta CDR3 regions. The HTBI primer set drove a first-round RT-PCR of the TCR CDR3. TCRdb called the multiplex PCR reads again in MiXCR, with one record for every CDR3 protein. Of about 710,000 distinct CDR3 sequences listed, about 16% are singletons. The CDR3 has 14 amino acids. Germline CDR1 reads SGHRS; CDR2 reads YFSETQ. Trimming cost V 4 bases and J 8 bases; bases outside gene matches: 8.

The chain employs TRBV5-1 and TRBJ1-4, with 7 bases identical to TRBD1. Specimen: blood. The clonotype was recovered from a young man with Graves' hyperthyroidism. CDR3 coding DNA: TGCGCCAGCAGCCTCGACAGGGTGGGCGAAAAACTGTTTTTT. Its protein product is CASSLDRVGEKLFF.